The source of this T cell receptor (beta chain) is a study of cytomegalovirus exposure and HLA in healthy donors. Points from the study as a whole: The listing of some 170 TCR beta chains classed them as cytomegalovirus-associated.

Per germline, CDR1 SGDLS and CDR2 YYNGEE. The CDR3 covers 15 residues. Trimming removed 3 bases at V and 5 bases at J, with 17 bases between. The PCR employed 60 Vbeta primers together with 13 Jbeta primers. Profiling relied on immunoSEQ multiplex PCR, and the TCRdb table lists in-frame clones only, not all of them. The sample shows fewer than 250,000 clones, roughly 84% of them seen only once. Details on this clone: Antigen unknown.

The clonotype was recovered from a boy between 2 and 10 years old in good health and CMV-seronegative. The sequenced sample was PBMCs. The chain employs TRBV9 and TRBJ1-2, with D possibly being TRBD1 (5 bases). CDR3 in DNA: TGTGCCAGCAGCGCGGCCCCGAGCGGGGGGTATGGCTACACCTTC. Protein sequence: CASSAAPSGGYGYTF.